Listed below are T cell receptor beta chains from one sample, sequenced in a study of Ad26.COV2.S vaccination and SARS-CoV-2 variants. The table came from immunoSEQ multiplex PCR; TCRdb's copy has only in-frame clones and leaves some out. The table includes a few hundred thousand clones, 83% detected once. The source material was peripheral blood, sampled in a trial of Ad26.COV2.S vaccine versus placebo. These receptors all stem from a person between 18 and 65 years old who received the Ad26.COV2.S COVID-19 vaccine or a placebo. Both conserved end residues are part of each CDR3. Fields, in order: J gene, D gene, V gene, clone size, CDR3 protein. The D gene is left open where the match is weak. The size field is filled for only some rows; it gives once, few, many or a size class.

j_call: TRBJ1-2
d_call: .
v_call: TRBV25-1
clone_size: once
cdr3_aa: CASSEGVITF

j_call: TRBJ2-3
d_call: .
v_call: TRBV5-4
clone_size: .
cdr3_aa: CASSSGQGTDTQYF

j_call: TRBJ1-2
d_call: TRBD1
v_call: TRBV5-4
clone_size: .
cdr3_aa: CASGQGNYGYTF

j_call: TRBJ2-2
d_call: .
v_call: TRBV7-3
clone_size: many
cdr3_aa: CASSVTNTGELFF

j_call: TRBJ1-2
d_call: .
v_call: TRBV27
clone_size: .
cdr3_aa: CASSFKGRDGYTF

j_call: TRBJ1-2
d_call: .
v_call: TRBV19
clone_size: .
cdr3_aa: CASSRPTAASYGYTF

j_call: TRBJ2-5
d_call: .
v_call: TRBV7-8
clone_size: .
cdr3_aa: CASSLGWQGMETQYF

j_call: TRBJ2-1
d_call: TRBD1
v_call: TRBV10-3
clone_size: .
cdr3_aa: CAIRRGQGVSSSYNEQFF

j_call: TRBJ2-1
d_call: .
v_call: TRBV12-1
clone_size: .
cdr3_aa: CASSFRDRDTYNEQFF

j_call: TRBJ2-5
d_call: .
v_call: TRBV7-9
clone_size: .
cdr3_aa: CASSLRGREETQYF

j_call: TRBJ2-3
d_call: .
v_call: TRBV7-8
clone_size: .
cdr3_aa: CASSLEFGVADTQYF